This is a list of T cell receptor beta chains from one sample in a study of OX40 agonist ivuxolimab in advanced cancers. The repertoire was sequenced with immunoSEQ multiplex PCR; TCRdb's copy has only in-frame clones and lacks some. The data contain fewer than 80,000 clones, less than 90% of them seen just once; the ten biggest clones take up roughly 3.4%. Material: CD4+ or CD8+ T cells sorted from blood, obtained in a trial of the OX40 agonist ivuxolimab. The receptor source for this set is an adult with an advanced solid tumor such as melanoma, head and neck, liver or kidney cancer. Both conserved end residues are part of each CDR3. D genes are given only for firm matches. Clone size is stated in some rows and not others, as once, few, many or a class when expanded.

j_call	v_call	clone_size	d_call	cdr3_aa	cdr3_nt
TRBJ1-3	TRBV5-1	-	-	CASSRGVASGNTIYF	TGCGCCAGCAGTCGGGGGGTTGCCTCTGGAAACACCATATATTTT
TRBJ1-1	TRBV7-2	-	TRBD1	CASSYDRGYTEAFF	TGTGCCAGCAGTTACGACAGGGGATACACTGAAGCTTTCTTT
TRBJ1-1	TRBV10-3	-	-	CAISERQEAGEAFF	TGTGCCATCAGTGAGAGGCAGGAAGCCGGTGAAGCTTTCTTT
TRBJ2-3	TRBV6-5	-	-	CASSEWNTQYF	TGTGCCAGCAGCGAGTGGAATACGCAGTATTTT
TRBJ2-1	TRBV23-1	-	-	CATVGRSGPTVDRAHNEQFF	TGCGCCACCGTCGGGCGGTCGGGCCCGACGGTAGACAGAGCACACAATGAGCAGTTCTTC
TRBJ2-7	TRBV7-7	-	-	CASSPAGPYEQYF	TGTGCTAGCAGCCCAGCGGGCCCCTACGAGCAGTACTTC
TRBJ2-7	TRBV28	once	-	CASSPAGQSSYEQYF	TGTGCCAGCAGTCCGGCAGGGCAGAGCTCCTACGAGCAGTACTTC
TRBJ1-5	TRBV28	few	-	CASSSGDQPQHF	TGTGCCAGCAGTTCTGGAGATCAGCCCCAGCATTTT
TRBJ1-6	TRBV11-3	-	TRBD1	CASSSPAYRDRDNSPLHF	TGTGCCAGCAGCTCTCCGGCATACCGGGACAGGGATAATTCACCCCTCCACTTT
TRBJ2-7	TRBV4-3	-	-	CASSLSTVEGEQYF	TGCGCCAGCAGCCTCTCGACAGTTGAGGGGGAGCAGTACTTC
TRBJ2-7	TRBV11-3	once	-	CASSSGLGAYEQYF	TGTGCCAGCAGCTCGGGCCTGGGGGCCTACGAGCAGTACTTC
TRBJ2-1	TRBV11-2	-	-	CASSLERWDEQFF	TGTGCCAGCAGCTTAGAGAGATGGGATGAGCAGTTCTTC
TRBJ2-3	TRBV27	-	-	CASRGQAGEVTQYF	TGTGCCAGCAGGGGACAGGCGGGGGAAGTCACGCAGTATTTT
TRBJ2-5	TRBV2	-	TRBD2	CASSATSGGRETQYF	TGTGCCAGCAGTGCCACTAGCGGGGGAAGAGAGACCCAGTACTTC
TRBJ2-7	TRBV7-2	-	TRBD1	CASSAQGAQAREQYF	TGTGCCAGCAGCGCGCAGGGGGCGCAGGCTCGCGAGCAGTACTTC
TRBJ1-6	TRBV7-9	few	-	CASSLGGSPLHF	TGTGCCAGCAGCTTAGGCGGCTCACCCCTCCACTTT
TRBJ2-1	TRBV7-3	-	TRBD2	CASSPSSEGGNEQFF	TGTGCCAGCAGCCCCTCTAGCGAGGGAGGGAATGAGCAGTTCTTC
TRBJ2-5	TRBV30	few	TRBD1	CAWSYNRGEKDQETQYF	TGTGCCTGGAGTTACAACAGGGGAGAGAAGGACCAAGAGACCCAGTACTTC
TRBJ1-5	TRBV10-1	-	-	CASTPLPGRNQPQHF	TGCGCCAGCACCCCCCTGCCGGGGCGAAATCAGCCCCAGCATTTT
TRBJ1-4	TRBV5-6	-	-	CASSPMGTNEKLFF	TGTGCCAGCAGCCCCATGGGAACTAATGAAAAACTGTTTTTT
TRBJ2-2	TRBV6-5	-	-	CASSPEEGELFF	TGTGCCAGTTCCCCCGAGGAAGGGGAGCTGTTTTTT
TRBJ1-4	TRBV6-5	-	-	CASRGTGTANEKLFF	TGTGCCAGCAGGGGAACCGGGACGGCGAATGAAAAACTGTTTTTT
TRBJ2-7	TRBV6-5	-	TRBD1	CASSRDRGLYEQYF	TGTGCCAGCAGCCGGGACAGGGGGTTATACGAGCAGTACTTC
TRBJ2-5	TRBV10-3	-	-	CAISESNSQETQYF	TGTGCCATCAGTGAGTCGAACTCTCAAGAGACCCAGTACTTC
TRBJ2-7	TRBV4-2	-	-	CASSQERYSYEQYF	TGTGCCAGCAGCCAAGAGAGATACTCCTACGAGCAGTACTTC
TRBJ2-7	TRBV15	-	-	CATSRDKGPYEQYF	TGTGCCACCAGCAGAGATAAGGGGCCCTACGAGCAGTACTTC
TRBJ1-1	TRBV18	-	-	CASLQGTEAFF	TGTGCCAGCTTACAGGGCACTGAAGCTTTCTTT
TRBJ2-7	TRBV2	-	-	CASRARDPPGAEQYF	TGTGCCAGCAGAGCTAGGGACCCCCCCGGGGCCGAGCAGTACTTC
TRBJ1-4	TRBV27	-	-	CASSSPGLGEKLFF	TGTGCCAGCAGTTCCCCGGGGTTAGGGGAAAAACTGTTTTTT
TRBJ2-7	TRBV19	-	-	CASSRGHEQYF	TGTGCCAGTAGTAGAGGGCACGAGCAGTACTTC
TRBJ2-3	TRBV5-1	-	-	CASSLPSLGDTQYF	TGCGCCAGCAGCTTGCCTTCGCTTGGGGATACGCAGTATTTT
TRBJ2-3	TRBV30	-	-	CALGLPDTQYF	TGTGCCTTGGGTCTCCCAGATACGCAGTATTTT
TRBJ1-4	TRBV7-2	-	-	CASRSGQGFSEKLFF	TGTGCCAGCAGATCAGGGCAGGGGTTCAGTGAAAAACTGTTTTTT
TRBJ1-5	TRBV19	-	TRBD1	CASSISQGGNQPQHF	TGTGCCAGTAGTATATCTCAGGGGGGCAATCAGCCCCAGCATTTT
TRBJ2-7	TRBV7-9	-	-	CASTPRIWGVDEQYF	TGTGCCAGCACCCCTCGCATATGGGGGGTCGACGAGCAGTACTTC
TRBJ2-4	TRBV19	-	-	CASTTVGGTDENIQYF	TGTGCCAGTACCACGGTGGGGGGCACGGATGAAAACATTCAGTACTTC
TRBJ1-3	TRBV6-6	-	-	CASSLNRWNTIYF	TGTGCCAGCAGCCTAAACAGGTGGAACACCATATATTTT
TRBJ1-5	TRBV25-1	-	TRBD1	CASSGGTGVGNQPQHF	TGTGCCAGCAGTGGGGGGACAGGGGTCGGCAATCAGCCCCAGCATTTT
TRBJ1-2	TRBV28	-	-	CASTTPQAAYGYTF	TGTGCCAGCACCACCCCCCAGGCCGCCTATGGCTACACCTTC
TRBJ1-2	TRBV5-1	-	TRBD1	CASSLQGNYGYTF	TGCGCCAGCAGCCTACAGGGGAACTATGGCTACACCTTC
TRBJ1-2	TRBV7-3	-	-	CASSLSSNYGYTF	TGTGCCAGCAGCTTATCATCTAACTATGGCTACACCTTC
TRBJ2-7	TRBV18	-	-	CASSKLMLDEQYF	TGTGCCAGCTCAAAGTTGATGCTGGACGAGCAGTACTTC
TRBJ1-2	TRBV30	-	-	CAWSVEMELYGYTF	TGTGCCTGGAGTGTAGAGATGGAATTATATGGCTACACCTTC
TRBJ2-1	TRBV30	-	-	CAWSGGNNEQFF	TGTGCCTGGAGCGGGGGCAACAATGAGCAGTTCTTC
TRBJ2-2	TRBV18	-	TRBD1	CASSPGQGTGTGELFF	TGTGCCAGCTCACCAGGACAGGGGACGGGGACCGGGGAGCTGTTTTTT
TRBJ1-2	TRBV28	-	-	CASSKGRYGYTF	TGTGCCAGCAGCAAGGGGAGGTATGGCTACACCTTC
TRBJ2-1	TRBV29-1	-	-	CSVDNSGTNEQFF	TGCAGCGTTGATAACTCCGGGACGAATGAGCAGTTCTTC
TRBJ1-2	TRBV6-1	-	TRBD1	CASSEGGTGLFYHGYTF	TGTGCCAGCAGTGAAGGAGGGACAGGGCTTTTTTACCATGGCTACACCTTC
TRBJ1-2	TRBV6-1	-	-	CASSGRALHTF	TGTGCCAGCAGTGGCCGAGCCCTACACACCTTC
TRBJ2-7	TRBV28	-	-	CASRSGIEGYEQYF	TGTGCCAGCAGATCAGGAATCGAAGGCTACGAGCAGTACTTC
TRBJ2-1	TRBV30	once	-	CAWSVLSHQFF	TGTGCCTGGAGTGTATTGTCCCATCAGTTCTTC